This TCR beta chain was sequenced for a study of blood T cell repertoires in COVID-19. This CDR3 is built from 17 residues. V was clipped by 6 bases and J by 3 bases; unmatched bases: 11. In germline, CDR1 is SGHAT, CDR2 FQNNGV. Assay used: immunoSEQ multiplex PCR; TCRdb lists only in-frame clones, some missing. The sample gives hundreds of thousands of clones, about 90% of which show up once; about 3% is in the top ten. What the recovered Cohort 3 donors had was two negative PCRs, clearance, or symptom resolution. The gene calls are TRBV11-2 and TRBJ2-5; TRBD2 agrees at 12 bases. The clonotype comes from a woman in her twenties or thirties who had recovered from COVID-19. The sequenced sample consisted of PBMCs or T cells enriched from blood (not recorded which). For the CDR3, the DNA is TGTGCCAGCAGAAGTAAAAGGTCTAGCGGGAGGGAAGAGACCCAGTACTTC. This codes for CASRSKRSSGREETQYF.